The clone carrying this T cell receptor (beta chain) was picked up a small number of times. This sample stems from a study of blood T cells in healthy people across ages. About the research overall: Template switching picked up about one barcoded beta molecule for each two T cells.

With a J-beta primer mix and a sample-barcoded 5' primer, a second PCR ran roughly 6 to 11 cycles. A template-switch adaptor that had 12 random nucleotides put a tag on each cDNA molecule. Every individual sample yielded 2.5 million or more paired-end reads (each containing CDR3). TCRdb passed the 5' RACE reads through MiXCR, listing each CDR3 protein once. The profile shows 1,500,000 or so distinct CDR3 sequences, approximately 43% of them singletons. Trimming stripped 0 bases from V and 6 bases from J, with 17 bases between. Germline CDR1 is LGHNA and CDR2 is YSLEER. The CDR3 totals 16 residues. The J gene is TRBJ1-1, the V gene TRBV4-3; perhaps TRBD1 as D (6 bases). The TCR sequence derives from a woman aged 18-29 years in good health. What was sequenced was blood. The CDR3 DNA reads TGCGCCAGCAGCCAAGATTCAACAGGGATGGGAGCTGAAGCTTTCTTT. Protein: CASSQDSTGMGAEAFF.